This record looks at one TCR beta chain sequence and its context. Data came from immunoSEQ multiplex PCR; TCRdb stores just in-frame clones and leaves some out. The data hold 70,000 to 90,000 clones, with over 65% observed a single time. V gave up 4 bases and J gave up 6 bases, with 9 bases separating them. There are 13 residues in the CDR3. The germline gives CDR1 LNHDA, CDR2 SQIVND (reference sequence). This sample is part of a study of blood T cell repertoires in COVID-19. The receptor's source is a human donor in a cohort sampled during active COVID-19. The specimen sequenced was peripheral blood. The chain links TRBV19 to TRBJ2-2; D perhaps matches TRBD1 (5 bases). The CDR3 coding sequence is TGTGCCAGTAGTAAGGGGTGGGCCGGGGAGCTGTTTTTT. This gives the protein CASSKGWAGELFF.